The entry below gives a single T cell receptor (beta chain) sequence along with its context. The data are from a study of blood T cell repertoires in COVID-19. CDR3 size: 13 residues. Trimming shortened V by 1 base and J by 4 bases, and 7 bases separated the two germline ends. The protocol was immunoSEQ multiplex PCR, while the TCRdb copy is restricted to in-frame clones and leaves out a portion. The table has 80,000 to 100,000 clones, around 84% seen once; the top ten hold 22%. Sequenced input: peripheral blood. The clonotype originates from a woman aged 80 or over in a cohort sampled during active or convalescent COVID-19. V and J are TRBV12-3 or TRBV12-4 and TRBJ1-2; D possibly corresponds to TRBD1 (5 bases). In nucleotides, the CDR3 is TGTGCCAGCAGTTTAGGACAGTTCTATGGCTACACCTTC. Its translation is CASSLGQFYGYTF.